The 14 T cell receptor beta chains in this list originate from one sample, sequenced in a study of follicular helper T cells after annual influenza vaccination. Time point reported: 2015-2016 season, 7 days after influenza vaccination. Sequencing used immunoSEQ multiplex PCR; TCRdb keeps in-frame clones, though not all of them. The sample lists around 490 clones, around 82% occurring once. The sequences come from CXCR5+ CD38+ circulating T follicular helper cells from blood, collected 7 days after influenza vaccination. The subset was: circulating Tfh, non-naive CD4+CXCR5+PD-1+ (ICOS+CD38+ or ICOS-CD38-). Every receptor here comes from an adult who received the influenza vaccine.

This rearrangement joins TRBV5-1 to TRBJ1-1; D may be TRBD1 (6 bases). Trimming removed 0 bases from V and 5 bases from J, with 14 bases in between. The CDR3 is made up of 15 amino acids. Per germline, CDR1 SGHRS and CDR2 YFSETQ. CDR3 sequence reads: CASSLAGARGTEAFF. Here the CDR3 DNA reads TGCGCCAGCAGCTTGGCGGGGGCGCGAGGAACTGAAGCTTTCTTT.

The J gene is TRBJ1-2, the V gene TRBV5-1; 7 nucleotides align to TRBD1. CDR1 and CDR2 (germline): SGHRS, YFSETQ. The V segment lost 0 bases and the J segment 8 bases; nucleotides outside the gene matches: 7. This CDR3 spans 14 amino acids. The DNA for the CDR3 is TGCGCCAGCAGCTTGGAAAGGGGGCGAGGCGGCTACACCTTC. This translates into CASSLERGRGGYTF.

The chain employs TRBV18 and TRBJ1-1, with D perhaps matching TRBD1 (5 bases). The CDR3 totals 15 residues. CDR1 and CDR2 (germline): KGHSH, LQKENI. The V and J ends lost 6 bases and 1 base respectively, with 15 bases between them. CDR3 coding DNA: TGTGCCAGCTCTCGAGGGGCAGGGAAGAACACTGAAGCTTTCTTT. This gives the protein CASSRGAGKNTEAFF.

The chain carries TRBV19 and TRBJ1-5; D is ambiguous. This CDR3 region has 15 residues. The V end lost 7 bases, the J end lost 3 bases, and 16 bases lay between the germline ends. The germline V gene encodes CDR1 LNHDA and CDR2 SQIVND (reference sequence). CDR3 sequence (DNA): TGTGCCAGTAACCCGGGTGCAGGCCTCAATCAGCCCCAGCATTTT. Protein sequence: CASNPGAGLNQPQHF.

The chain uses TRBV19 and TRBJ1-5, with TRBD1 as a possible D gene (6 bases). Germline lookup yields CDR1 LNHDA and CDR2 SQIVND (reference sequence). With 5 bases removed from V and 4 bases from J, the gap between germline ends came to 15 bases. The CDR3 sequence is 15 residues long. The CDR3 here is CASSPDTGKNQPQHF. CDR3 coding DNA: TGTGCCAGTAGTCCCGACACAGGGAAGAATCAGCCCCAGCATTTT.

This clone appeared a single time. The rearrangement links TRBV7-2 to TRBJ2-5; 7 nucleotides align to TRBD2. The V gene's germline CDR1 is SGHTA and CDR2 FQGNSA. J gave up 4 bases and V 1 base, and 6 bases lay outside the gene matches. CDR3 length: 15 residues. The CDR3 DNA reads as TGTGCCAGCAGCTTAGGGGCGGGAGAGGGAGAGACCCAGTACTTC. Protein: CASSLGAGEGETQYF. The full variable domain, rest sourced from reference TRBV7-2 and TRBJ2-5, is GAGVSQSPSNKVTEKGKDVELRCDPISGHTALYWYRQSLGQGLEFLIYFQGNSAPDKSGLPSDRFSAERTGGSVSTLTIQRTQQEDSAVYLCASSLGAGEGETQYFGPGTRLLVL.

This clone was seen a few times. The chain employs TRBV5-6 and TRBJ2-7; D unclear. V lost 3 bases and J lost 2, with 12 bases in between. Looked up from germline, CDR1 is SGHDT and CDR2 is YYEEEE. The CDR3 covers 14 residues. The CDR3 spells CASSSQDQTYEQYF. CDR3 in DNA: TGTGCCAGCAGCTCGCAGGACCAAACCTACGAGCAGTACTTC.

The genes are TRBV27 and TRBJ2-7; D possibly corresponds to TRBD2 (5 bases). Germline V gives CDR1 MNHEY, CDR2 SMNVEV (reference sequence). The V gene lost 7 bases and the J gene lost 4 bases, with 26 bases spanning the gap. The CDR3 has 17 amino acids. CDR3 region: CASTGTFGLTDSYEQYF. The CDR3 DNA reads as TGTGCCAGCACCGGAACCTTCGGACTCACCGATTCTTACGAGCAGTACTTC.

The chain has TRBV28 and TRBJ2-1; TRBD2 matches 7 bases. This CDR3 region has 15 residues. The trim removed 7 bases at V and 5 bases at J, leaving 11 bases unmatched. CDR1 MDHEN and CDR2 SYDVKM come from the germline V gene. The CDR3, as DNA: TGTGCCAGCAATCGTGTGCGGGAGATCCACAATGAGCAGTTCTTC. This gives the protein CASNRVREIHNEQFF. Variable domain in full (rest from reference TRBV28 and TRBJ2-1): DVKVTQSSRYLVKRTGEKVFLECVQDMDHENMFWYRQDPGLGLRLIYFSYDVKMKEKGDIPEGYSVSREKKERFSLILESASTNQTSMYLCASNRVREIHNEQFFGPGTRLTVL.

This rearrangement joins TRBV15 to TRBJ2-1; 7 positions agree with TRBD2. CDR3 size: 18 residues. Per germline, CDR1 LNHNV and CDR2 YYDKDF (reference sequence). J gave up 2 bases and V 2 bases, and 12 bases lay outside the gene matches. The CDR3 DNA is TGTGCCACCAGCAGATACCCCGTCGGAGGGAGGGCCTACAATGAGCAGTTCTTC. Translated: CATSRYPVGGRAYNEQFF.

The chain combines TRBV19 with TRBJ1-1; D gene ambiguous. V dropped 3 bases and J dropped 1 base, with 6 bases sitting between them. CDR3 length: 13 residues. CDR1 LNHDA and CDR2 SQIVND come from the germline V gene (reference sequence). As DNA, the CDR3 is TGTGCCAGTAGTATTAAAGGGAACACTGAAGCTTTCTTT. Translating gives CASSIKGNTEAFF.

This rearrangement joins TRBV6-1 to TRBJ2-7; D is uncertain. The V end lost 3 bases, the J end lost 6 bases, and 15 bases lay between the germline ends. The CDR3 covers 14 residues. Germline values: CDR1 MNHNS, CDR2 SASEGT. This chain's CDR3 is CASSDLVGIGEQYF. CDR3 DNA: TGTGCCAGCAGTGATTTGGTGGGCATCGGCGAGCAGTACTTC.

The chain couples TRBV29-1 to TRBJ1-1; D not certain. The CDR3 length is 13 residues. V was clipped by 4 bases and J by 1 base, with 10 bases between them. In germline, CDR1 is SQVTM, CDR2 ANQGSEA. In DNA, the CDR3 is TGCAGCGTTGGAAGGGCCGGGAACACTGAAGCTTTCTTT. It translates to CSVGRAGNTEAFF. Full variable domain (outside the CDR3, taken from reference TRBV29-1 and TRBJ1-1): SAVISQKPSRDICQRGTSLTIQCQVDSQVTMMFWYRQQPGQSLTLIATANQGSEATYESGFVIDKFPISRPNLTFSTLTVSNMSPEDSSIYLCSVGRAGNTEAFFGQGTRLTVV.

The rearrangement uses TRBV7-3 and TRBJ1-1; D unclear. This CDR3 contains 15 residues. V lost 0 bases to trimming and J lost 2 bases, with 10 bases between them. CDR1 is SGHTA and CDR2 is FQGTGA in the germline V gene. The CDR3 here is CASSLTAAINTEAFF. The CDR3 region has the DNA TGTGCCAGCAGCTTAACGGCAGCGATAAACACTGAAGCTTTCTTT.